One T cell receptor (beta chain) is described in this entry. Study donors comprised healthy, HIV-negative adults devoid of recent acute infection or vaccination. All participating donors were Caucasian adults from Nashville, Tennessee. This sample stems from a study of shared clonotypes between healthy human individuals. The ends were cut back, 1 base at V and 2 bases at J, with 9 bases in the middle. Germline values: CDR1 LNHDA, CDR2 SQIVND (reference sequence). The CDR3 is 15 residues long. TCRdb's copy holds only in-frame clones and misses some; the assay was immunoSEQ multiplex PCR. Of fewer than 650,000 clones in the sample, 76% were seen once.

This clonotype was obtained from a woman between 40 and 55 years old in good health. Some clones in this sample may be carry-over from other donors' samples. The chain employs TRBV19 and TRBJ1-5; D gene uncertain. Sequenced material: PBMCs. Here the CDR3 reads CASSIVTGGNQPQHF. The CDR3 DNA reads as TGTGCCAGTAGTATAGTTACCGGAGGCAATCAGCCCCAGCATTTT.